This TCR beta chain comes out of a study of T cells in Graves' hyperthyroidism and ophthalmopathy. General study results and limits: Ophthalmopathy was identified by the model a median about seven months ahead of onset. Most expanded thyroid clonotypes above 0.001 also appeared in blood. Ophthalmopathy and stable hyperthyroidism were told apart by a 13 V-J model.

The TCR beta CDR3 regions underwent amplification using RNA transcripts as the source. RT-PCR in the first round (using the HTBI primer set) targeted the TCR CDR3. In TCRdb, the multiplex PCR reads were re-called with MiXCR into one record per CDR3 protein. This sample yields under 750,000 distinct CDR3 sequences, of which about 19% are seen a single time; approximately 15% belongs to the top ten. As concerns this clonotype: What it recognizes is unknown.

The CDR3 extends over 14 amino acids. V was pared by 2 bases and J by 3 bases, with 11 bases between. Per the germline V gene, CDR1 is SGHTS and CDR2 is YDEGEE. Patients showing uncontrolled infection, other autoimmune disease, pregnancy or lactation were ineligible. Sequenced input: blood. The source is a woman in her forties or fifties with Graves' hyperthyroidism that later progressed to Graves' ophthalmopathy. The genes are TRBV5-8 and TRBJ1-1, with unresolved D. CDR3 bases: TGTGCCAGCAGCTTCAGCGACCGGGACACTGAAGCTTTCTTT. This sequence encodes CASSFSDRDTEAFF.